Included here is one T cell receptor beta chain sequence, with context. The data stem from a study of blood T cell repertoires in COVID-19. Background on the study: Whether acute or convalescent, the COVID-19 samples came from the United States, Italy and Spain. PBMCs, B-cell-depleted T cells, or T cells were the source of the cDNA or gDNA that made up the material.

Method: immunoSEQ multiplex PCR; TCRdb's copy keeps in-frame clones and lacks some. Of tens of thousands of clones listed, around 90% are singletons. V lost 4 bases, J lost 5 bases, and 10 bases stayed unmatched. CDR3 length: 16 amino acids. Germline V lookup: CDR1 MGHRA, CDR2 YSYEKL. This TCR was sampled from a man aged 50-60 years with active COVID-19. Sample: peripheral blood. V is TRBV4-1 and J is TRBJ1-4; 7 bases are shared with TRBD1. The CDR3, as DNA: TGCGCCAGCAGCCTATTGGGACAGTCTCTGAATGAAAAACTGTTTTTT. It specifies CASSLLGQSLNEKLFF.